Listed here is a single T cell receptor beta chain. Per the germline V gene, CDR1 is SGHDN and CDR2 is FVKESK. There are 15 residues in the CDR3. V dropped 4 bases and J dropped 2 bases, with 15 bases sitting between them. The record originates from a study of blood T cell repertoires in COVID-19. Turning to the study itself: Samples representing acute and convalescent COVID-19 were sourced from the United States, Italy and Spain. Sources were T cells, B-cell-depleted T cells, or PBMCs; the material itself was cDNA or gDNA.

In the original workflow: From reference gene primer amplification, estimates of nucleated cell counts were derived. Sequencing was performed with immunoSEQ multiplex PCR; in TCRdb, only in-frame clones are kept and a portion is missing. V, J and clone size are taken as reported in that table, and D and trimming were inferred from the DNA itself. The sample has around 160,000 clones; 84% are singletons. V is TRBV14 and J is TRBJ2-7; the D gene is possibly TRBD1 (5 bases). The sequenced sample consisted of peripheral blood. The TCR sequence derives from a human donor in a cohort sampled during active COVID-19. CDR3: CASSPDAGSPYEQYF. CDR3 coding DNA: TGTGCCAGCAGCCCGGACGCAGGGTCCCCCTACGAGCAGTACTTC.